This TCR beta chain stems from a study of tumour-infiltrating T cells in Burkitt lymphoma. Looking at the study overall: All epidemiological Burkitt lymphoma subtypes were represented in the cohort.

The germline V and J ends were trimmed by 7 bases and 9 bases, with 12 bases remaining between them. Germline V CDR1 and CDR2: SQVTM, ANQGSEA. The CDR3 has 11 amino acids. Method: immunoSEQ multiplex PCR; TCRdb's copy keeps in-frame clones and lacks some. In the table there are tens of thousands of clones, less than 40% of which are singletons. The source material was tumor tissue. V and J are TRBV29-1 and TRBJ2-2; no clear D gene. The clonotype originates from a human donor with Burkitt lymphoma. CDR3 bases: TGCAGCGCCCAAAAGGGCCGGGAGCTGTTTTTT. It translates to CSAQKGRELFF.